The next 7 T cell receptor beta chains were all read from a single sample in a study of blood T cells in healthy people across ages (dated by TCRdb to between 2014 and 2016). Library generation was performed with 5' RACE. TCRdb records Illumina HiSeq 2500 as the sequencer. The second PCR ran for about 6 to 11 cycles and used a J-beta primer mix along with a sample-barcoded 5' primer. The public sequencing data were trimmed at Q25 with fastp and processed into clonotypes with MiXCR by TCRdb, which kept only in-frame beta chains. Merged by CDR3 protein, the rows form single entries marked with the most common genes and DNA. This sample holds 1.5 million to 2 million distinct CDR3 sequences; around half were observed only once. The top ten clonotypes cover about 2.1% of the sample. Specimen: blood. These receptors originate from a woman in her forties in good health.

Comments on this clonotype: A junction end diverges from the germline sequence, so it may reflect a read error. V is TRBV18 and J is TRBJ2-1; possible D gene TRBD2, 5 bases. CDR1 is KGHSH, CDR2 LQKENI, per germline. The CDR3 runs 16 residues. CDR3 in amino acids: CAGSPYGGQSSNEQFF. The CDR3 DNA is TGTGCCGGCTCACCATATGGAGGTCAGAGCAGCAATGAGCAGTTCTTC.

A few counts support this clonotype. The chain recombines TRBV5-1 with TRBJ2-5, with 8 bases aligning to TRBD2. CDR3 length equals 17 residues. The V and J ends lost 1 base and 0 bases, in that order; junction bases with no gene match: 8. Germline CDR1 reads SGHRS; CDR2 reads YFSETQ. CDR3 nucleotide sequence: TGCGCCAGCAGCTTGTTCCGGGGGGGGCAGTACCAAGAGACCCAGTACTTC. Translated: CASSLFRGGQYQETQYF. The variable domain in full, completed from reference TRBV5-1 and TRBJ2-5, reads KAGVTQTPRYLIKTRGQQVTLSCSPISGHRSVSWYQQTPGQGLQFLFEYFSETQRNKGNFPGRFSGRQFSNSRSEMNVSTLELGDSALYLCASSLFRGGQYQETQYFGPGTRLLVL.

This clonotype was recorded a few times. This chain links TRBV15 with TRBJ2-4; D might be TRBD1 or TRBD2, each matching 5 bases. V was shortened by 3 bases and J by 13 bases, with 10 bases between the two germline ends. The CDR3 has 11 residues. Germline CDR1 reads LNHNV; CDR2 reads YYDKDF (reference sequence). CDR3 in amino acids: CATSRRGAQYF. In DNA, the CDR3 is TGTGCCACCAGCAGGCGAGGGGCCCAGTACTTC.

The J gene is TRBJ2-7, the V gene TRBV20-1; D not certain. The germline V and J ends were trimmed by 1 base and 7 bases, with 14 bases remaining between them. CDR1 DFQATT and CDR2 SNEGSKA come from the germline V gene (reference sequence). The CDR3 has 13 residues. The CDR3 region is CSARGQIYNEQYF. The CDR3 DNA reads as TGCAGTGCTAGAGGTCAGATCTACAATGAGCAGTACTTC.

This chain joins TRBV4-3 and TRBJ1-2; 10 positions match TRBD1. This CDR3 has 15 amino acids. Per germline, CDR1 LGHNA and CDR2 YSLEER. Unmatched junction bases numbered 6, after V lost 4 bases and J lost 4 bases. CDR3 in amino acids: CASSPRQGATYGYTF. DNA of the CDR3: TGCGCCAGCAGCCCGCGACAGGGGGCGACCTATGGCTACACCTTC.

Comment on this clonotype: One junction end disagrees with the germline gene, perhaps due to a read error. The chain recombines TRBV7-8 with TRBJ1-4; no definite D call. The CDR3 covers 14 residues. The germline CDR1 and CDR2 sequences are SGHVS and FQNEAQ. The CDR3 loop reads CASSHREGSEELFF. CDR3 coding DNA: TGTGCCAGCAGTCACCGGGAGGGAAGTGAAGAACTGTTTTTT.

The chain joins TRBV6-1 to TRBJ2-1; 7 bases fit TRBD1. The CDR3 covers 20 residues. Germline V lookup: CDR1 MNHNS, CDR2 SASEGT. Trimming took 5 bases from V and 4 from J; bases not matched to a gene: 23. CDR3 residues: CASSPRGGRTTAWGYNEQFF. DNA of the CDR3: TGTGCCAGCAGTCCTAGAGGGGGCCGGACAACCGCGTGGGGATACAATGAGCAGTTCTTC.